The 10 T cell receptor beta chains below were found in one sample sequenced in a study of T cells expressing NK-cell markers. TCRdb re-called the 5' RACE reads; every CDR3 protein appears as one record, without DNA. Its listing shows 350,000 to 400,000 distinct CDR3 sequences. The sample consisted of blood T cells: a sorted CD56 or NKG2C T cell subset, CD4+ or CD8+ T cells, or bulk PBMC T cells (not recorded which). The source of these receptors is a woman aged 45-59 years in good health.

The genes are TRBV6-5 and TRBJ1-2. This CDR3 is 11 amino acids long. The germline V gene has CDR1 MNHEY and CDR2 SVGAGI. The CDR3 protein is CASRSIYGYTF.

V and J are TRBV4-1 and TRBJ1-4. Germline-derived CDR1 and CDR2 are MGHRA and YSYEKL. This CDR3 region has 15 residues. CDR3 protein: CASSQDLSTNEKLFF.

This chain connects TRBV10-3 to TRBJ2-2; TCRdb returns TRBD2, unconfirmable since there is no DNA. Germline CDR1 ENHRY, CDR2 SYGVKD. The CDR3 has 14 amino acids. CDR3 sequence: CAISDGRYSGELFF.

The rearrangement joins TRBV14 to TRBJ2-1. CDR1 and CDR2 (germline): SGHDN, FVKESK. The CDR3 runs to 14 residues. CDR3: CASSPTPIYNEQFF.

The chain joins TRBV4-1 to TRBJ2-5; TCRdb reports TRBD2, a call that lacks DNA to check it against. Per germline, CDR1 MGHRA and CDR2 YSYEKL. The length of the CDR3 is 14 residues. The CDR3 loop is CASSQGEGEETQYF.

The CDR3 is CASSQGPLLNPLTEAFF. The chain uses TRBV3-1 and TRBJ1-1; the D call of TRBD1 rests on TCRdb alone, since no DNA is present to check it. CDR1 LGHDT and CDR2 YNNKEL come from the germline V gene (reference sequence). CDR3 length: 17 residues.

The V gene is TRBV5-6, the J gene TRBJ2-1; TCRdb calls TRBD2, which cannot be checked without DNA. Germline V gives CDR1 SGHDT, CDR2 YYEEEE. This CDR3 contains 11 residues. This CDR3 reads CASRLDNEQFF.

This chain joins TRBV29-1 and TRBJ2-1; absent DNA, TCRdb's TRBD2 call cannot be checked. Germline loops: CDR1 SQVTM, CDR2 ANQGSEA. The CDR3 consists of 15 residues. This CDR3 is CSVVKGPGRPNEQFF.

The rearrangement joins TRBV28 to TRBJ1-1; TCRdb's D call, TRBD1, is unchecked because there is no DNA. This CDR3 has 12 amino acids. The germline V gene has CDR1 MDHEN and CDR2 SYDVKM. The CDR3 protein is CASSLGTFEAFF.

The gene calls are TRBV4-1 and TRBJ2-2; TCRdb picks TRBD2, but there is no DNA to check that call. CDR3 length equals 16 residues. Germline CDR1 is MGHRA and CDR2 is YSYEKL. CDR3 sequence: CASSQASGSRTGELFF.